Here is one T cell receptor (beta chain) with its context. What it binds is not known. Unique molecular identifiers featured in each of the TCR beta cDNA libraries. Each CDR3 protein is one row after TCRdb ran MiXCR on the PCR reads. This table holds around 770,000 distinct CDR3 sequences, around 42% found once. This sample stems from a study of post-analysis software for immune sequencing data. The CDR3 length is 14 residues. V lost 7 bases and J lost 3; bases outside the gene matches: 6. From germline, CDR1 is SQVTM and CDR2 ANQGSEA. Broader study findings: Controls had lower frequencies than patients of about 5 TRBV segments, which included TRBV5-6, TRBV5-1 and TRBV20-1. Significantly lower normalized Chao1 diversity was seen in multiple sclerosis patients than in controls. F measure showed strong co-clustering of same-batch samples.

What was sequenced was blood. The sequence derives from a girl aged 10 to 17 with multiple sclerosis. The chain uses TRBV29-1 and TRBJ2-7; TRBD2 agrees at 13 bases. The CDR3, as DNA: TGCAGCGCTGCTCGGACTAGCGGGGGCTACGAGCAGTACTTC. This encodes CSAARTSGGYEQYF.